This T cell receptor (beta chain) is drawn from a study of blood T cell repertoires in COVID-19. Study background: Both acute and convalescent COVID-19 samples were obtained from the United States, Italy and Spain. In each case, the material was cDNA or gDNA derived from T cells, B-cell-depleted T cells, or PBMCs.

Original data processing: The assay estimated nucleated cells by amplifying reference gene primers. TCRdb keeps only in-frame clones here, not all; method: immunoSEQ multiplex PCR. That table gives V, J and clone size, and the DNA gave D and trimming. The table has 250,000 to 350,000 clones, approximately 90% seen once; the top ten hold around 3%. This CDR3 has 17 amino acids. CDR1 and CDR2 (germline): SGHRS, YFSETQ. With 4 bases clipped from V and 6 bases from J, the junction kept 12 bases outside the gene matches. Material for sequencing was peripheral blood. This sequence joins TRBV5-1 and TRBJ2-2; 10 nucleotides agree with TRBD2. The clonotype comes from a woman aged 25 to 39 with active or convalescent COVID-19. The CDR3 sequence: CASSPRERGGLSGELFF. DNA of the CDR3: TGCGCCAGCAGCCCCCGCGAGCGGGGGGGCCTATCCGGGGAGCTGTTTTTT.